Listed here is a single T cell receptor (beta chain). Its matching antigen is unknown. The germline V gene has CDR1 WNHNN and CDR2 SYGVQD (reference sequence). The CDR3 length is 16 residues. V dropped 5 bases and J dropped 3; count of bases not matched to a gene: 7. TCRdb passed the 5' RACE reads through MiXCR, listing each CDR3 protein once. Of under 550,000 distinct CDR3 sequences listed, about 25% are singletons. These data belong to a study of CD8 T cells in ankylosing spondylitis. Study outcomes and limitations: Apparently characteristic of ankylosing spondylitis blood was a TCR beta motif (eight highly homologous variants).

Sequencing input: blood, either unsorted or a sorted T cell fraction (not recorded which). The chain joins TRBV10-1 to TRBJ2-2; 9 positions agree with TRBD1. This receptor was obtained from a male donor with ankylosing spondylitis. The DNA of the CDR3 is TGCGCCAGCAGTCACCCGGGACAGGGCGACACCGGGGAGCTGTTTTTT. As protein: CASSHPGQGDTGELFF.